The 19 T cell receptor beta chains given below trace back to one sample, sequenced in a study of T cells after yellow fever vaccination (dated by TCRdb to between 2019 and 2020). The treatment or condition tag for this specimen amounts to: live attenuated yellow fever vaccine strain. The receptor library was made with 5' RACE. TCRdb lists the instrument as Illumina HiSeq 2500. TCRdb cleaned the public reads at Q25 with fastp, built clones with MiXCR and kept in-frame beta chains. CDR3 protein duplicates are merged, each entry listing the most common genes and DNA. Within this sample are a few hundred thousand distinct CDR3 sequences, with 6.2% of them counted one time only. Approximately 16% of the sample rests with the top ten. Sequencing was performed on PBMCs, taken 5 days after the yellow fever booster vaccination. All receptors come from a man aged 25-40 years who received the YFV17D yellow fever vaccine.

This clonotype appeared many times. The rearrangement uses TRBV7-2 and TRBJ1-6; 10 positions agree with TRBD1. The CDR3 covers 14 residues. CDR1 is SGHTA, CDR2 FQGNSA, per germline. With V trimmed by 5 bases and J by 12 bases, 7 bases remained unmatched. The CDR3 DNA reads TGTGCCAGCAGCAGGGGACAGGGGATACGACCCCTCCACTTT. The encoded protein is CASSRGQGIRPLHF.

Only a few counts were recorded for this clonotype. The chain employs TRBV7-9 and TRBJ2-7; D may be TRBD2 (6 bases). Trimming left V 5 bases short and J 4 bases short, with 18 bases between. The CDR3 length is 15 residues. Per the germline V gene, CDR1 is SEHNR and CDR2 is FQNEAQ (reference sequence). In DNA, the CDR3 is TGTGCCAGCAGCGGTGCGGGGTGGGGGAGTTACGAGCAGTACTTC. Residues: CASSGAGWGSYEQYF.

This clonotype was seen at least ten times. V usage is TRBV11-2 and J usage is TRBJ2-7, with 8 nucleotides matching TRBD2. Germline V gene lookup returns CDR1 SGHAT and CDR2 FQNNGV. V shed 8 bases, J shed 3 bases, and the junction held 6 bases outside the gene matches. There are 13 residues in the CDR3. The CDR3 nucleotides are TGTGCCAGCTGCCTAGCGGGCGGCTACGAGCAGTACTTC. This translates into CASCLAGGYEQYF.

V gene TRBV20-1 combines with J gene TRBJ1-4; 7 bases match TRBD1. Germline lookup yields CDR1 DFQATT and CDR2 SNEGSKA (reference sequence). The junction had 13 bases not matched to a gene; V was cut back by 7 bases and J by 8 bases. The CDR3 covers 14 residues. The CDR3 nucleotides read TGCAGTGGAACCCACAGGGGAATGGGGGAAAAACTGTTTTTT. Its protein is CSGTHRGMGEKLFF.

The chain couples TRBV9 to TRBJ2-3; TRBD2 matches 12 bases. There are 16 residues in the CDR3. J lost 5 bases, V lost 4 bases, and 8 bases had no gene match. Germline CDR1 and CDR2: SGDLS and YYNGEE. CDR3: CASSPLAGGPGDTQYF. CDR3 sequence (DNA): TGTGCCAGCAGCCCGCTAGCGGGAGGGCCGGGAGATACGCAGTATTTT.

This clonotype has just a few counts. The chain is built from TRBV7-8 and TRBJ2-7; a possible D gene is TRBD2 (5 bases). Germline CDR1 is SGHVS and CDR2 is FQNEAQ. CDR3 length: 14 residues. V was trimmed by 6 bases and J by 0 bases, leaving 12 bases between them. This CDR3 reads CASRPMGSSYEQYF. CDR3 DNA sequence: TGTGCCAGCAGGCCCATGGGGAGCTCCTACGAGCAGTACTTC.

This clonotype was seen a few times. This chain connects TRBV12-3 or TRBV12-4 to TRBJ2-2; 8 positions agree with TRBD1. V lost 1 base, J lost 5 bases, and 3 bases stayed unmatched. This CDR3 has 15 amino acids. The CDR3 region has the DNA TGTGCCAGCAGTTTAGACAGGGGGTGGACCGGGGAGCTGTTTTTT. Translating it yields CASSLDRGWTGELFF.

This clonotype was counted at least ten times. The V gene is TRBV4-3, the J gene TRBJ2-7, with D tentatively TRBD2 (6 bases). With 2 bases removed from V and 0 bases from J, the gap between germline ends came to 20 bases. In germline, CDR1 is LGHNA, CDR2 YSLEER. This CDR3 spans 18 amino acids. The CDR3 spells CASSQYTSSSFLSYEQYF. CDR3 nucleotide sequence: TGCGCCAGCAGCCAATATACTAGCAGCTCATTCCTCTCCTACGAGCAGTACTTC.

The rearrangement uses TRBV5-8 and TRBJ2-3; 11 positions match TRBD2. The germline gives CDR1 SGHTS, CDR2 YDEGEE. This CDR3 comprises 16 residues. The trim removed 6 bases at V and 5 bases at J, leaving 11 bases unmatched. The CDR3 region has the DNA TGTGCCAGCAATCCCGGGACTAGCGGTCACATAGATACGCAGTATTTT. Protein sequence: CASNPGTSGHIDTQYF.

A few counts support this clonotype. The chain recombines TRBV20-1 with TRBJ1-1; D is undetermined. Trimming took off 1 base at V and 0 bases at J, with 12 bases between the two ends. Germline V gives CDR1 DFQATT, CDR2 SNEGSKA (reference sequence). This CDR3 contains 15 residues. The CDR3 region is CSARGSRVMNTEAFF. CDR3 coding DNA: TGCAGTGCTAGAGGGAGTCGGGTCATGAACACTGAAGCTTTCTTT.

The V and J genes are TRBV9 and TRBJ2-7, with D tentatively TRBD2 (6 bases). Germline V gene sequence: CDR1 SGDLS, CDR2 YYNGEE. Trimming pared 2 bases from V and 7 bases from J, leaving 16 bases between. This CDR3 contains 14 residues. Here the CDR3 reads CASSVSEGRREQYF. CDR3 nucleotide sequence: TGTGCCAGCAGCGTGTCGGAGGGTCGTCGGGAGCAGTACTTC.

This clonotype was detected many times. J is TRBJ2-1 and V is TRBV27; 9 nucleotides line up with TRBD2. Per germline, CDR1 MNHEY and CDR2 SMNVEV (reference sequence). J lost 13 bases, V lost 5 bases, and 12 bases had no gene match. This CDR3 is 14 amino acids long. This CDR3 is CASSLQGTLAGQFF. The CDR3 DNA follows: TGTGCCAGCAGTCTCCAGGGGACGCTAGCGGGACAGTTCTTC.

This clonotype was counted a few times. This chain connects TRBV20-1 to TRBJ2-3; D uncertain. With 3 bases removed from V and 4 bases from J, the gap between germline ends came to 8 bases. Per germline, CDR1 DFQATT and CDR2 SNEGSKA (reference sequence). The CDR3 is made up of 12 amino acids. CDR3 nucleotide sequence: TGCAGTGCTAGGGTGGGTTCAGATACGCAGTATTTT. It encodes CSARVGSDTQYF.

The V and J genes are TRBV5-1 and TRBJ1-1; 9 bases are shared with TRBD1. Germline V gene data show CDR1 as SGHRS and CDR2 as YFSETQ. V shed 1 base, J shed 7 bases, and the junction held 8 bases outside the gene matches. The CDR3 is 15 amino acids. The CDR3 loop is CASSLTGGEENEAFF. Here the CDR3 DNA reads TGCGCCAGCAGCTTGACAGGGGGCGAGGAAAATGAAGCTTTCTTT. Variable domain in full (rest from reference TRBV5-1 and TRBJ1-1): KAGVTQTPRYLIKTRGQQVTLSCSPISGHRSVSWYQQTPGQGLQFLFEYFSETQRNKGNFPGRFSGRQFSNSRSEMNVSTLELGDSALYLCASSLTGGEENEAFFGQGTRLTVV.

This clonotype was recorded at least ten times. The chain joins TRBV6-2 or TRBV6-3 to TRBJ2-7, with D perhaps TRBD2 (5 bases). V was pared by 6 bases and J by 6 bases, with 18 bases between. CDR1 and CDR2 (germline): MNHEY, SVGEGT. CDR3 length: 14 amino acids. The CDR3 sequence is CASRPTRLGGEQYF. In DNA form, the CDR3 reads TGTGCCAGCAGACCTACTAGGCTTGGAGGCGAGCAGTACTTC.

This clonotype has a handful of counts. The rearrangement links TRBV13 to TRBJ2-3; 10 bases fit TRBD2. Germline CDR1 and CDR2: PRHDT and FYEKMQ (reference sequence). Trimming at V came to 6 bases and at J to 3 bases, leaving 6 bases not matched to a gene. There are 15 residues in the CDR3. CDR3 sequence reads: CASSLTSGKTDTQYF. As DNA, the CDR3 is TGTGCCAGCAGTCTAACTAGCGGGAAAACAGATACGCAGTATTTT.

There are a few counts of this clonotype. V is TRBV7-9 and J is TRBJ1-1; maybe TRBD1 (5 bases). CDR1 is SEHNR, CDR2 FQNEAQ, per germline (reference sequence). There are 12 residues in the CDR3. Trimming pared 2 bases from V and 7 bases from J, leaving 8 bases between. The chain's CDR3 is CASSLWGSEAFF. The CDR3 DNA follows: TGTGCCAGCAGCTTATGGGGCAGTGAAGCTTTCTTT.

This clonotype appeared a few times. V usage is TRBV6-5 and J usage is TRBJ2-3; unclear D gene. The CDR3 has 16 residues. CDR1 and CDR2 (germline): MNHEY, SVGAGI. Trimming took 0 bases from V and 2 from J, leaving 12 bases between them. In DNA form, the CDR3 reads TGTGCCAGCAGTTACTCGATATGGACGAACACAGATACGCAGTATTTT. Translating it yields CASSYSIWTNTDTQYF.

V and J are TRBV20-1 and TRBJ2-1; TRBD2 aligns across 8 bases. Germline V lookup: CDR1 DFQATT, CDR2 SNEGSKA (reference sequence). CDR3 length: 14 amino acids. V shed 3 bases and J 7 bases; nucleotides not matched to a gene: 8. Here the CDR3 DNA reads TGCAGTGCTAGTAGGGCGGGAGGTCGGAATGAGCAGTTCTTC. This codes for CSASRAGGRNEQFF.